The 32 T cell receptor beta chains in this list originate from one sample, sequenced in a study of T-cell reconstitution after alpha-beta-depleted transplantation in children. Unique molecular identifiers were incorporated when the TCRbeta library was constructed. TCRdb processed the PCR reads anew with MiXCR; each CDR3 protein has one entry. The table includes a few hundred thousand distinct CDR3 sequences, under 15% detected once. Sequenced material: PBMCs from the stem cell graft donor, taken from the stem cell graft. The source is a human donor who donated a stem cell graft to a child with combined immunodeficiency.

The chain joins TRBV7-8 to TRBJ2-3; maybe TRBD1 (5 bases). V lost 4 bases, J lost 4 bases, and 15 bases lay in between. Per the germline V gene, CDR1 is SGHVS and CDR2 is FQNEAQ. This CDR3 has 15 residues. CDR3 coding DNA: TGTGCCAGCAGCTCTAGAAGGGGCAGGGCAGATACGCAGTATTTT. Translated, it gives CASSSRRGRADTQYF.

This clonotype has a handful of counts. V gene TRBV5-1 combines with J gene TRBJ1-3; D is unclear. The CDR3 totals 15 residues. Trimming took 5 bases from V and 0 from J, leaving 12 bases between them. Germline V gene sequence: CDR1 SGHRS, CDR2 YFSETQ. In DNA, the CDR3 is TGCGCCAGCAGGCCGCTCGGGGTCTCTGGAAACACCATATATTTT. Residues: CASRPLGVSGNTIYF.

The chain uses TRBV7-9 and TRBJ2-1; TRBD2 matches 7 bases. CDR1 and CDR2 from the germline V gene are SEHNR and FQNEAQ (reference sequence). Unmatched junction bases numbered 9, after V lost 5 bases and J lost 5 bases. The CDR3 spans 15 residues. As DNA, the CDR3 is TGTGCCAGCAGCCGCCCGGGACTACGAAACAATGAGCAGTTCTTC. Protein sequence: CASSRPGLRNNEQFF.

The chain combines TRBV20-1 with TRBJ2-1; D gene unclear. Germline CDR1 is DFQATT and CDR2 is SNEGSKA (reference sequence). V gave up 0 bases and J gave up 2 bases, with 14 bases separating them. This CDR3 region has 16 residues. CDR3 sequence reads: CSARDPRTPTYNEQFF. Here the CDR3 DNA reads TGCAGTGCTAGAGATCCAAGGACCCCAACCTACAATGAGCAGTTCTTC.

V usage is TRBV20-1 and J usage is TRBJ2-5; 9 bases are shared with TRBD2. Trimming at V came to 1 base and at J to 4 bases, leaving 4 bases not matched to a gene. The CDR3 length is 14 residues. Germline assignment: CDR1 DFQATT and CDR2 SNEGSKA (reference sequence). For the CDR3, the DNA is TGCAGTGCTAGAGGAGGGACTAGCCTAGAGACCCAGTACTTC. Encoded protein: CSARGGTSLETQYF.

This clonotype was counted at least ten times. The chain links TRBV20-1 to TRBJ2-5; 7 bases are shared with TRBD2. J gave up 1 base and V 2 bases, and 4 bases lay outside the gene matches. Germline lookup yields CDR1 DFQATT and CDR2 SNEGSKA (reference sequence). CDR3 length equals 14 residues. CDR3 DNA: TGCAGTGCTAGATCCGGGACTATCCAAGAGACCCAGTACTTC. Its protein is CSARSGTIQETQYF.

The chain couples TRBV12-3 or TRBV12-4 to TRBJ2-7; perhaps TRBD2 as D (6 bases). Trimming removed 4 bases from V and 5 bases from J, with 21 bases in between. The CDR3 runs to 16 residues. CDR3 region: CASSSRDFPGGHEQYF. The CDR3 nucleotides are TGTGCCAGCAGTTCCCGGGACTTCCCCGGAGGGCACGAGCAGTACTTC.

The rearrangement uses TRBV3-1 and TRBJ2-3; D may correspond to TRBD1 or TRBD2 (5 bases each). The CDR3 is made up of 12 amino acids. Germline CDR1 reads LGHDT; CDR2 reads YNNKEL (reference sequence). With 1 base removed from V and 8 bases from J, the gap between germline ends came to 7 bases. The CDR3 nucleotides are TGTGCCAGCAGCCAAGGGGGGTCTACGCAGTATTTT. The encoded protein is CASSQGGSTQYF.

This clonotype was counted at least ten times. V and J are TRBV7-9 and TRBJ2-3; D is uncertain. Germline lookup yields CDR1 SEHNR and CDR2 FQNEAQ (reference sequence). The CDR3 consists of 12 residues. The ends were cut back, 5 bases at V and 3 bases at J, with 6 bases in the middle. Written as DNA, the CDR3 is TGTGCCAGCAGCACGAGTACAGATACGCAGTATTTT. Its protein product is CASSTSTDTQYF. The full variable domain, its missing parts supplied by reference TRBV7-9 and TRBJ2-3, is DTGVSQNPRHKITKRGQNVTFRCDPISEHNRLYWYRQTLGQGPEFLTYFQNEAQLEKSRLLSDRFSAERPKGSFSTLEIQRTEQGDSAMYLCASSTSTDTQYFGPGTRLTVL.

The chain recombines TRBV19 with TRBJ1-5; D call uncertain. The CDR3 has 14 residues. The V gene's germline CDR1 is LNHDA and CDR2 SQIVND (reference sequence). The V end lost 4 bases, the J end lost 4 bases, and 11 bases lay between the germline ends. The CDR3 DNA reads TGTGCCAGTAGTAAGGGAGGTAAGAATCAGCCCCAGCATTTT. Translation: CASSKGGKNQPQHF. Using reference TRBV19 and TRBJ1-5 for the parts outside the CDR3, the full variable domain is DGGITQSPKYLFRKEGQNVTLSCEQNLNHDAMYWYRQDPGQGLRLIYYSQIVNDFQKGDIAEGYSVSREKKESFPLTVTSAQKNPTAFYLCASSKGGKNQPQHFGDGTRLSIL.

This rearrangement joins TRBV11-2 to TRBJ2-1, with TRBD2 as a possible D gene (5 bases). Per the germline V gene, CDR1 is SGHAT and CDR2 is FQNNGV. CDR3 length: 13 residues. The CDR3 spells CVSGPGDDNEQFF. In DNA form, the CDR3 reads TGTGTCAGTGGACCCGGGGATGACAATGAGCAGTTCTTC.

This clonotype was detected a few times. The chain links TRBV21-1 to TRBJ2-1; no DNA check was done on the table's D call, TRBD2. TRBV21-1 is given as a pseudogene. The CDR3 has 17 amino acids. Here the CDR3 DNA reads TGTGCCAGCAGCAAAGGGCAGCGGGATGACGGGGGAGGTGAGCAGTTCTTC. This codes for CASSKGQRDDGGGEQFF.

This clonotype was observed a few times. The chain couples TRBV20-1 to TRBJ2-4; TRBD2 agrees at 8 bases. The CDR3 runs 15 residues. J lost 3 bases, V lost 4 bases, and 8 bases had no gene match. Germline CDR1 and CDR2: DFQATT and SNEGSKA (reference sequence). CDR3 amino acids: CSATMGTRGKNIQYF. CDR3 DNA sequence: TGCAGTGCTACGATGGGGACTAGGGGCAAAAACATTCAGTACTTC.

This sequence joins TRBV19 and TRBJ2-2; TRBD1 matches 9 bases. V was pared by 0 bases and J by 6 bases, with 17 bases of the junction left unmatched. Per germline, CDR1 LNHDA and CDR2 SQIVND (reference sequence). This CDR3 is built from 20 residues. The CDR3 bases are TGTGCCAGTAGTATAGAAGCTCCTACTACAGGGGGCGATTTTTCCGGGGAGCTGTTTTTT. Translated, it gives CASSIEAPTTGGDFSGELFF.

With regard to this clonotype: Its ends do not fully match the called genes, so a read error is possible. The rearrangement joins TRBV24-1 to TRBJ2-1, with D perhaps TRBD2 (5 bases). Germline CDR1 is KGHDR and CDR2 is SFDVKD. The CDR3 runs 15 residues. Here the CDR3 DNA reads TGTGCCACCAGTCCAAAGGGAGAGGCCTACAATGAGCAGCTCTTC. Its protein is CATSPKGEAYNEQLF.

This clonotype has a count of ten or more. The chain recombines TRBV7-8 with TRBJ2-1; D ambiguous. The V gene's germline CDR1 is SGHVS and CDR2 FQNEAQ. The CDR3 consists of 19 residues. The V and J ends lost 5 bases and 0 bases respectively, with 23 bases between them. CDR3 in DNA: TGTGCCAGCAGCGGGAACCGGGTCAGCCGATTCAGCTCCTACAATGAGCAGTTCTTC. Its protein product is CASSGNRVSRFSSYNEQFF.

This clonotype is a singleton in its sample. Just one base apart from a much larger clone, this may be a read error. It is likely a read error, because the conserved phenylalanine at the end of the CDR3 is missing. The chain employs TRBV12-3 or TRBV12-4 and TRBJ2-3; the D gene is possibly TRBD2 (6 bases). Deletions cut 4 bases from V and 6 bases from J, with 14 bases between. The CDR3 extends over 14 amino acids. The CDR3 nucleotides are TGTGCCAGCAGTTACTGGGGAGGTGGCGATACGCAGTATGTT. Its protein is CASSYWGGGDTQYV.

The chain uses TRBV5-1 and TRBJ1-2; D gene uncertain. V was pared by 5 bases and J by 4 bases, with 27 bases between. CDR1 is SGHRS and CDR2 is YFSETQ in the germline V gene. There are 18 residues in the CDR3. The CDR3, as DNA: TGCGCCAGCAGTCATCGGGGAGGGAAGGCGGATGCGGGCTATGGCTACACCTTC. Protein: CASSHRGGKADAGYGYTF.

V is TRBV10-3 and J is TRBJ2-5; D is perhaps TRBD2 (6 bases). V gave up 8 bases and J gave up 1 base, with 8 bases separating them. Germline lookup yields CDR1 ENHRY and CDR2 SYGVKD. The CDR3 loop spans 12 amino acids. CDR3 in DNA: TGTGCCATCGCGGGACCCCAAGAGACCCAGTACTTC. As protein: CAIAGPQETQYF.

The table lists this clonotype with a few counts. In DNA, the CDR3 is TGTGCCAGCAGCCAAGATCCCCCGGAGACTGCGGACTACGAGCAGTACTTC. This sequence encodes CASSQDPPETADYEQYF. The chain uses TRBV3-1 and TRBJ2-7; the D is unclear. Germline V gene data show CDR1 as LGHDT and CDR2 as YNNKEL (reference sequence). Trimming took 0 bases from V and 3 from J, leaving 18 bases between them. This CDR3 spans 17 amino acids.

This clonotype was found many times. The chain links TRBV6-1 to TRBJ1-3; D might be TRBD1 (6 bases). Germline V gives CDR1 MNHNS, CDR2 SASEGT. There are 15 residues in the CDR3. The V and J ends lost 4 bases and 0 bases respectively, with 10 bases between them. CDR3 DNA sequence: TGTGCCAGCAGTGTTCGGGGGCTCTCTGGAAACACCATATATTTT. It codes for CASSVRGLSGNTIYF.

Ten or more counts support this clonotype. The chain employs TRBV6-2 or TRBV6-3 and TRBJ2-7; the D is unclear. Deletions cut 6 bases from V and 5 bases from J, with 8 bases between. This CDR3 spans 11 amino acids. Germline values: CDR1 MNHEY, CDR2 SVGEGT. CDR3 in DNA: TGTGCCAGCAGGGACGGCGACGAGCAGTACTTC. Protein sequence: CASRDGDEQYF.

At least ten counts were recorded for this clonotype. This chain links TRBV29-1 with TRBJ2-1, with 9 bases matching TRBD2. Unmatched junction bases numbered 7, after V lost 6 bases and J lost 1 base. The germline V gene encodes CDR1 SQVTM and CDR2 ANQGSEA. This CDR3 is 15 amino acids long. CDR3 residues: CSVYLAGVSYNEQFF. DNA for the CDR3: TGCAGCGTCTACTTAGCGGGAGTATCCTACAATGAGCAGTTCTTC.

In nucleotides, the CDR3 is TGCGCCAGCAGCTTGACCGGGACCCTTGTGGGCCACAATGAGCAGTTCTTC. Its protein product is CASSLTGTLVGHNEQFF. The chain recombines TRBV5-1 with TRBJ2-1, with D perhaps TRBD1 or TRBD2 (5 bases each). Trimming cost V 1 base and J 5 bases, with 19 bases left between them. The CDR3 covers 17 residues. CDR1 is SGHRS and CDR2 is YFSETQ in the germline V gene.

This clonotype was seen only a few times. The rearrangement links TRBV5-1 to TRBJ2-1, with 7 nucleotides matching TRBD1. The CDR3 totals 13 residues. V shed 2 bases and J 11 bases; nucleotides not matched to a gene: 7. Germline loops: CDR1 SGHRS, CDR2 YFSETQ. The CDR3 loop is CASSLLQGFQQFF. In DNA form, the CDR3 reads TGCGCCAGCAGCTTATTACAGGGGTTTCAGCAGTTCTTC.

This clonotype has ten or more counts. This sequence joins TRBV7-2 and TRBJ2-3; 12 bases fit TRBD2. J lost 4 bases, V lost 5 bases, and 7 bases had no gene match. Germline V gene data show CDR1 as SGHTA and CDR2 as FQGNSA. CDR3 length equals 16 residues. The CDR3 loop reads CASSPLTSGSPDTQYF. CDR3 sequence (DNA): TGTGCCAGCAGCCCCCTGACTAGCGGGAGCCCAGATACGCAGTATTTT.

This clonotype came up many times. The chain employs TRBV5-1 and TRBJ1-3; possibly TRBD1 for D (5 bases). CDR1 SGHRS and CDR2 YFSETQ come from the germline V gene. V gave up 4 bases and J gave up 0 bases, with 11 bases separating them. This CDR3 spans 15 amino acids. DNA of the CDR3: TGCGCCAGCAGCCAGGGTCCCGGCTCTGGAAACACCATATATTTT. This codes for CASSQGPGSGNTIYF.

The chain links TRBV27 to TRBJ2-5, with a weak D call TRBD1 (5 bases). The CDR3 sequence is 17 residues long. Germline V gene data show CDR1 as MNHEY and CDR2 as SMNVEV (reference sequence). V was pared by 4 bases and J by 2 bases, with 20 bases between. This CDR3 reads CASSSFAVGRGQETQYF. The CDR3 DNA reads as TGTGCCAGCAGTTCCTTCGCAGTGGGTAGGGGACAAGAGACCCAGTACTTC.

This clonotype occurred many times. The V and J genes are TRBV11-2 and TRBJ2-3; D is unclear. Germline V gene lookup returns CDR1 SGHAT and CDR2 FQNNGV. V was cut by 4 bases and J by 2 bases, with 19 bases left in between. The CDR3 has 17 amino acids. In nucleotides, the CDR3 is TGTGCCAGCAGCTCAAACCTTCAAGGAGAACCCACAGATACGCAGTATTTT. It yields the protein CASSSNLQGEPTDTQYF.

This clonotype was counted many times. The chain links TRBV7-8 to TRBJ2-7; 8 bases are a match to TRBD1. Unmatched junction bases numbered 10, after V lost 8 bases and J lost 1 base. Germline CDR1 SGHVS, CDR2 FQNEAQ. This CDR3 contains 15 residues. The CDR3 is CASCRTRDRSYEQYF. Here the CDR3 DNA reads TGTGCCAGCTGCCGAACTAGGGACAGGTCCTACGAGCAGTACTTC.

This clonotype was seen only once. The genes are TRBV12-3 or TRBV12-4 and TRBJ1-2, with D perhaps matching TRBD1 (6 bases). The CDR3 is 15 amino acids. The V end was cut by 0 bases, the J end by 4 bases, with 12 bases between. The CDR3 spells CASSLAPTGSYGYTF. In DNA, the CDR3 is TGTGCCAGCAGTTTAGCCCCGACAGGAAGCTATGGCTACACCTTC.

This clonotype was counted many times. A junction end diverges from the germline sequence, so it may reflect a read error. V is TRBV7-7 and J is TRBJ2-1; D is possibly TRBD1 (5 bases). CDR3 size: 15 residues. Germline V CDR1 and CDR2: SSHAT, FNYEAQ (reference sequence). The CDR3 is CASSLMAGFGDEQFF. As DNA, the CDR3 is TGTGCTAGCAGCTTAATGGCAGGGTTCGGTGATGAGCAGTTCTTC. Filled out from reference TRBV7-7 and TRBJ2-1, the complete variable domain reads GAGVSQSPRYKVTKRGQDVTLRCDPISSHATLYWYQQALGQGPEFLTYFNYEAQPDKSGLPSDRFSAERPEGSISTLTIQRTEQRDSAMYRCASSLMAGFGDEQFFGPGTRLTVL.